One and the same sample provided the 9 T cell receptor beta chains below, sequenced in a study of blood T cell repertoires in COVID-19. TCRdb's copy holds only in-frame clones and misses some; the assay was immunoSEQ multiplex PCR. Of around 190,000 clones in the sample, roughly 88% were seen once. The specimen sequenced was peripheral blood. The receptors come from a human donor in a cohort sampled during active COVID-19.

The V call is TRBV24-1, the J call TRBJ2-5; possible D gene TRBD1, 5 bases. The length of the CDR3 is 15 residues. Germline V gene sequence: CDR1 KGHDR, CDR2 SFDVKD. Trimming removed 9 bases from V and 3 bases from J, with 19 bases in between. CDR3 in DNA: TGTGCCACCCGAAACGGGCCGACAGCTGAAGAGACCCAGTACTTC. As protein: CATRNGPTAEETQYF.

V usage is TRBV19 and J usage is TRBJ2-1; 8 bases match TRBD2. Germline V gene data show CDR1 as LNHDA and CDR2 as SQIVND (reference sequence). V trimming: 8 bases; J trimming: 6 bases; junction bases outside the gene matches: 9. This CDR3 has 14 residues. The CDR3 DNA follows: TGTGCCAGTCGGCCAAGCGGGAGACGCAATGAGCAGTTCTTC. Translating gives CASRPSGRRNEQFF. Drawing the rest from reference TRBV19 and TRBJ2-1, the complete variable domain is DGGITQSPKYLFRKEGQNVTLSCEQNLNHDAMYWYRQDPGQGLRLIYYSQIVNDFQKGDIAEGYSVSREKKESFPLTVTSAQKNPTAFYLCASRPSGRRNEQFFGPGTRLTVL.

This CDR3 is CASSVYSGSVGETQYF. CDR3 nucleotide sequence: TGTGCCAGCAGCGTCTATAGCGGGAGTGTGGGAGAGACCCAGTACTTC. The rearrangement joins TRBV9 to TRBJ2-5; 9 bases fit TRBD2. V gave up 2 bases and J gave up 4 bases; unmatched junction bases: 9. CDR1 and CDR2 from the germline V gene are SGDLS and YYNGEE. The CDR3 is 16 residues long.

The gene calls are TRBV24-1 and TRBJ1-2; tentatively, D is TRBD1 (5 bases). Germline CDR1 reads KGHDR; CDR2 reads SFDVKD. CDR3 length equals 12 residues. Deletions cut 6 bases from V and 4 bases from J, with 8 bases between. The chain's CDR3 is CATSTGGYGYTF. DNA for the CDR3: TGTGCCACCAGTACGGGGGGCTATGGCTACACCTTC.

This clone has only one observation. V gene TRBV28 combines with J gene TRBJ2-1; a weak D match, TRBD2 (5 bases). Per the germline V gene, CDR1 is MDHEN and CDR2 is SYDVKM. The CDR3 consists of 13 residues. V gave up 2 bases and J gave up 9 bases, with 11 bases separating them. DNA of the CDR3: TGTGCCAGCAGTTTAACTAGTTCCGGTGAGCAGTTCTTC. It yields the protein CASSLTSSGEQFF.

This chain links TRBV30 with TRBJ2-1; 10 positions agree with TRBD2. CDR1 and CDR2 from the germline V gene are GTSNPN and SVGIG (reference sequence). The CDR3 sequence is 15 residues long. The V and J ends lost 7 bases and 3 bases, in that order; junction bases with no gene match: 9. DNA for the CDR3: TGTGCCTTTACTAGCGGGAAACTATACTACAATGAGCAGTTCTTC. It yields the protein CAFTSGKLYYNEQFF.

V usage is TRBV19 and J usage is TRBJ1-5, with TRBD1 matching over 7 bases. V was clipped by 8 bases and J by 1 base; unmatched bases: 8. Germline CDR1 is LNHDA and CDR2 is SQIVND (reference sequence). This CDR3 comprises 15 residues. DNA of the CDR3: TGTGCCAGTGCTGACAGGGCGACGAGCAATCAGCCCCAGCATTTT. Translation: CASADRATSNQPQHF.

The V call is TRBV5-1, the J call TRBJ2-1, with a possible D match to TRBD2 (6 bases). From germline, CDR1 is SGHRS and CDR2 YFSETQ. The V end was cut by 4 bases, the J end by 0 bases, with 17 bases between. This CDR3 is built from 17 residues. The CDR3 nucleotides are TGCGCCAGCAGCCCCCCACGTAGCGGAAGCTCCTACAATGAGCAGTTCTTC. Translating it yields CASSPPRSGSSYNEQFF. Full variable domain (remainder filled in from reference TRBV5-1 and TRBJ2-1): KAGVTQTPRYLIKTRGQQVTLSCSPISGHRSVSWYQQTPGQGLQFLFEYFSETQRNKGNFPGRFSGRQFSNSRSEMNVSTLELGDSALYLCASSPPRSGSSYNEQFFGPGTRLTVL.

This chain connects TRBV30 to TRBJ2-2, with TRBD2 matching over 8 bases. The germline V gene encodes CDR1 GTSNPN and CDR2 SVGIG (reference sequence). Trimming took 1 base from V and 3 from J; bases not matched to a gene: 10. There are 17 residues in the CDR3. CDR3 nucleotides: TGTGCCTGGAGTGGAGGTCGGACTAGCCGATACACCGGGGAGCTGTTTTTT. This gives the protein CAWSGGRTSRYTGELFF. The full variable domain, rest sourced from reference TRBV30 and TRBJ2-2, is SQTIHQWPATLVQPVGSPLSLECTVEGTSNPNLYWYRQAAGRGLQLLFYSVGIGQISSEVPQNLSASRPQDRQFILSSKKLLLSDSGFYLCAWSGGRTSRYTGELFFGEGSRLTVL.